Listed below are T cell receptor beta chains from one sample, sequenced in a study of somatic mutations in cytotoxic T cells in rheumatoid arthritis. Here immunoSEQ multiplex PCR was the method, and the copy in TCRdb shows in-frame clones only, minus some. The sample holds about 20,000 clones; around 83% are singletons and the top ten take under 15%. Material for sequencing was CD8+ T cells sorted from blood. The source of these receptors is an adult with rheumatoid arthritis. Both conserved end residues are part of each CDR3. A D gene is named only where the DNA matches it firmly. Clone size appears in some rows only: once, few, many, or a class for an expanded clone.

once,TRBD2,TRBV7-2,TRBJ2-3,CASSLAGAAGVDTQYF,TGTGCCAGCAGCTTAGCAGGGGCAGCGGGGGTAGATACGCAGTATTTT
few,-,TRBV7-2,TRBJ1-1,CASSYGHPSEAFF,TGTGCCAGCAGCTACGGACACCCCTCCGAAGCTTTCTTT
-,-,TRBV5-6,TRBJ1-2,CASSLGGFSGYTF,TGTGCCAGCAGCTTGGGGGGATTTTCAGGCTACACCTTC
-,-,TRBV29-1,TRBJ2-1,CSVFDISDEQFF,TGCAGCGTCTTCGACATCTCCGATGAGCAGTTCTTC
-,-,TRBV6-6,TRBJ2-7,CASSPGGEQYF,TGTGCCAGCAGCCCCGGCGGCGAGCAGTACTTC
-,-,TRBV27,TRBJ1-2,CASSFGTAYGYTF,TGTGCCAGCAGTTTTGGAACAGCCTATGGCTACACCTTC
-,TRBD1,TRBV5-1,TRBJ1-1,CASSDRGNTEAFF,TGCGCCAGCTCGGACAGGGGCAACACTGAAGCTTTCTTT
-,TRBD1,TRBV5-5,TRBJ1-2,CASSPDRANYGYTF,TGTGCCAGCAGCCCGGACAGGGCCAACTATGGCTACACCTTC
-,TRBD1,TRBV4-1,TRBJ1-1,CASSQAGTGGINTEAFF,TGCGCCAGCAGCCAAGCCGGGACAGGGGGGATAAACACTGAAGCTTTCTTT
-,-,TRBV5-6,TRBJ1-5,CASSQYRYSNQPQHF,TGTGCCAGCAGCCAGTACAGGTATAGCAATCAGCCCCAGCATTTT
-,-,TRBV2,TRBJ1-1,CASSEGTEAFF,TGTGCCAGCAGTGAAGGGACAGAAGCTTTCTTT
-,TRBD2,TRBV6-1,TRBJ2-1,CASGTSGSYNEQFF,TGTGCCAGCGGGACTAGCGGGAGCTACAATGAGCAGTTCTTC
-,-,TRBV28,TRBJ2-5,CASSSRTTLEETQYF,TGTGCCAGCAGTTCTCGGACTACCCTGGAAGAGACCCAGTACTTC
-,TRBD1,TRBV9,TRBJ1-2,CASSVGQGAINYGYTF,TGTGCCAGCAGCGTGGGACAGGGGGCGATCAACTATGGCTACACCTTC
-,TRBD1,TRBV7-9,TRBJ1-6,CASSLGGQGSYNSPLHF,TGTGCCAGCAGCTTAGGAGGACAGGGCTCCTATAATTCACCCCTCCACTTT
few,-,TRBV4-2,TRBJ1-5,CASSQEWGPQHF,TGTGCCAGCAGCCAAGAATGGGGACCCCAGCATTTT
-,-,TRBV25-1,TRBJ1-3,CASSRQASGNTIYF,TGTGCCAGCAGTCGACAGGCCTCTGGAAACACCATATATTTT
-,-,TRBV6-1,TRBJ1-5,CASSDNQPQHF,TGTGCCAGCAGTGACAATCAGCCCCAGCATTTT
-,TRBD2,TRBV30,TRBJ2-1,CASTGLAGPSSYNEQFF,TGTGCCTCTACCGGGCTAGCGGGACCTAGCTCCTACAATGAGCAGTTCTTC
-,-,TRBV7-9,TRBJ1-4,CASSLGKREARGKLFF,TGTGCCAGCAGCTTAGGTAAAAGGGAGGCCCGAGGAAAACTGTTTTTT
-,-,TRBV9,TRBJ1-5,CASSVSGGNQPQHF,TGTGCCAGCAGCGTTTCGGGGGGCAATCAGCCCCAGCATTTT
-,-,TRBV2,TRBJ1-1,CASSAFDAVNTEAFF,TGTGCCAGCAGTGCGTTTGATGCAGTGAACACTGAAGCTTTCTTT
-,TRBD2,TRBV7-8,TRBJ2-1,CASSHWTSGGASNEQFF,TGTGCCAGCAGCCACTGGACTAGCGGGGGGGCCTCAAATGAGCAGTTCTTC
-,-,TRBV6-5,TRBJ2-1,CASSLHQSSYNEQFF,TGTGCCAGCAGTTTGCACCAGAGCTCCTACAATGAGCAGTTCTTC
-,TRBD2,TRBV6-1,TRBJ2-3,CASSEVPPGGSTDTQYF,TGTGCCAGCAGTGAAGTCCCCCCGGGGGGTAGCACAGATACGCAGTATTTT
-,TRBD1,TRBV11-3,TRBJ2-7,CASSETGGDEQYF,TGTGCCAGCAGCGAGACAGGGGGAGACGAGCAGTACTTC
-,-,TRBV27,TRBJ2-3,CASGRGYGGDTQYF,TGTGCCAGCGGACGGGGCTATGGGGGAGATACGCAGTATTTT
-,-,TRBV19,TRBJ2-1,CASSVDRLSGGYNEQFF,TGTGCCAGTAGTGTCGACAGGCTTTCCGGGGGGTACAATGAGCAGTTCTTC
-,-,TRBV5-8,TRBJ1-5,CASSSTEWGNQPQHF,TGTGCCAGCAGCTCTACAGAGTGGGGCAATCAGCCCCAGCATTTT
few,-,TRBV13,TRBJ1-1,CASSSGSREAFF,TGTGCCAGCAGCTCGGGCAGCCGTGAAGCTTTCTTT
-,-,TRBV25-1,TRBJ1-1,CASSLHYGPNTEAFF,TGTGCCAGCAGTCTACATTACGGACCGAACACTGAAGCTTTCTTT
-,-,TRBV11-2,TRBJ2-7,CASSLVGRRSYEQYF,TGTGCCAGCAGCTTAGTAGGGCGCCGCTCCTACGAGCAGTACTTC
-,-,TRBV7-9,TRBJ1-1,CASSTVGRGGTEAFF,TGTGCCAGCAGCACCGTCGGTAGGGGGGGCACTGAAGCTTTCTTT
-,-,TRBV14,TRBJ2-7,CASSQHGFGAWGYEQYF,TGTGCCAGCAGCCAACATGGTTTCGGAGCCTGGGGCTACGAGCAGTACTTC
-,-,TRBV19,TRBJ2-7,CASSIRETSKGYEQYF,TGTGCCAGTAGTATAAGGGAAACTTCCAAGGGGTACGAGCAGTACTTC
-,-,TRBV4-2,TRBJ1-2,CASSQGQSDYGYTF,TGTGCCAGCAGCCAAGGGCAATCTGACTATGGCTACACCTTC
-,TRBD2,TRBV9,TRBJ2-1,CASARTSGSSAEQFF,TGTGCCAGCGCCCGGACTAGCGGGAGTTCGGCTGAGCAGTTCTTC
-,-,TRBV6-5,TRBJ1-4,CASSYYSGVANEKLFF,TGTGCCAGCAGTTACTATTCAGGGGTGGCTAATGAAAAACTGTTTTTT
-,TRBD1,TRBV19,TRBJ1-5,CASTGRGIQPQHF,TGTGCCAGTACAGGCAGGGGGATTCAGCCCCAGCATTTT
-,-,TRBV2,TRBJ1-6,CASNPRGTRSYNSPLHF,TGTGCCAGCAACCCAAGGGGGACAAGGAGCTATAATTCACCCCTCCACTTT
once,-,TRBV5-1,TRBJ2-7,CASSQTAPYEQYF,TGCGCCAGCAGCCAAACCGCACCCTACGAGCAGTACTTC
-,TRBD2,TRBV5-6,TRBJ2-1,CASSSGTSGREFF,TGTGCCAGCAGCTCGGGGACTAGCGGGAGAGAGTTCTTC
once,-,TRBV28,TRBJ2-1,CASSFRSHYNEQFF,TGTGCCAGCAGTTTTAGAAGTCACTACAATGAGCAGTTCTTC
few,-,TRBV6-5,TRBJ1-5,CASSMGRARSQHF,TGTGCCAGCAGCATGGGGAGGGCAAGGTCCCAGCATTTT
-,-,TRBV7-9,TRBJ1-1,CASSLSAVNTEAFF,TGTGCCAGCAGCCTCTCGGCGGTGAACACTGAAGCTTTCTTT
few,-,TRBV27,TRBJ2-3,CASSGPTDTQYF,TGTGCCAGCAGTGGACCAACAGATACGCAGTATTTT